This TCR beta chain was sequenced in a study of T cell changes during pregnancy in multiple sclerosis. Produced via immunoSEQ multiplex PCR; TCRdb's table is partial and in-frame only. The sample shows about 61,000 clones, 85% to 90% of them seen only once. The length of the CDR3 is 15 residues. Germline-derived CDR1 and CDR2 are SGDLS and YYNGEE. The V end was cut by 3 bases, the J end by 3 bases, with 15 bases between. This sequence joins TRBV9 and TRBJ1-2; weak D call: TRBD1 (5 bases). The sequence was obtained from a female donor in good health, enrolled as a control in a pregnancy study. This material consisted of peripheral blood, taken in the first trimester of pregnancy. The CDR3 is CASSARGRADYGYTF. The CDR3 DNA reads TGTGCCAGCAGCGCGCGGGGCAGGGCGGACTATGGCTACACCTTC.